The next 29 T cell receptor beta chains were all read from a single sample in a study of blood T cell repertoires in COVID-19. Method: immunoSEQ multiplex PCR; TCRdb's copy keeps in-frame clones and lacks some. The table has 100,000 or so clones, about 75% seen once. Input material: peripheral blood. Source of these receptors: a woman in her sixties or seventies with acute or convalescent COVID-19.

The CDR3 DNA is TGTGCCATCAGTGTTGTGGGACAGGGGGCGCGTGGAGCTTTCTTT. Its protein product is CAISVVGQGARGAFF. The rearrangement links TRBV10-3 to TRBJ1-1; 12 bases align to TRBD1. This CDR3 spans 15 amino acids. V trimming: 4 bases; J trimming: 10 bases; junction bases outside the gene matches: 10. Looked up from germline, CDR1 is ENHRY and CDR2 is SYGVKD.

V is TRBV28 and J is TRBJ2-1; no clear D gene. Trimming pared 6 bases from V and 4 bases from J, leaving 10 bases between. From germline, CDR1 is MDHEN and CDR2 SYDVKM. This CDR3 spans 13 amino acids. CDR3 DNA: TGTGCCAGCAGCTTTGGGCGATACAATGAGCAGTTCTTC. This codes for CASSFGRYNEQFF.

CDR3 sequence: CASSVAGQGLNEQFF. The CDR3 DNA follows: TGTGCCAGCAGCGTAGCAGGACAGGGGCTCAATGAGCAGTTCTTC. The chain joins TRBV9 to TRBJ2-1, with 9 bases lining up with TRBD1. The CDR3 consists of 15 residues. Trimming cost V 0 bases and J 6 bases; bases outside gene matches: 4. Germline CDR1 reads SGDLS; CDR2 reads YYNGEE.

This clone occurred once. The chain recombines TRBV6-4 with TRBJ1-2, with 11 bases aligning to TRBD1. Trimming cost V 2 bases and J 4 bases; bases outside gene matches: 0. This CDR3 is 14 amino acids long. Germline assignment: CDR1 MRHNA and CDR2 SNTAGT. In nucleotides, the CDR3 is TGTGCCAGCAGTGACGGGACAGGGGGCTATGGCTACACCTTC. The encoded protein is CASSDGTGGYGYTF.

The chain uses TRBV12-1 and TRBJ1-3. TRBV12-1 is labeled a pseudogene. The CDR3 has 17 residues. The CDR3 DNA reads as TGTGCCAGCAGCCAGCTCATCGGGGGGACCCCTGGAAACACCATATATTTT. It is translated as CASSQLIGGTPGNTIYF.

In its sample, this clone was seen a few times. The J gene is TRBJ2-1, the V gene TRBV19; 10 bases are shared with TRBD2. The V gene's germline CDR1 is LNHDA and CDR2 SQIVND (reference sequence). The J segment lost 8 bases and the V segment lost 8 bases, leaving 9 bases of the junction unmatched. This CDR3 has 14 amino acids. CDR3 coding DNA: TGTGCCAGTGGTGAGCGGGGGGGCTTCCATGAGCAGTTCTTC. It translates to CASGERGGFHEQFF. Combining the CDR3 with reference TRBV19 and TRBJ2-1 gives the whole variable domain DGGITQSPKYLFRKEGQNVTLSCEQNLNHDAMYWYRQDPGQGLRLIYYSQIVNDFQKGDIAEGYSVSREKKESFPLTVTSAQKNPTAFYLCASGERGGFHEQFFGPGTRLTVL.

The chain links TRBV4-1 to TRBJ2-5; 8 bases match TRBD2. This CDR3 is built from 21 residues. Trimming at V came to 0 bases and at J to 4 bases, leaving 22 bases not matched to a gene. CDR1 and CDR2 (germline): MGHRA, YSYEKL. In nucleotides, the CDR3 is TGCGCCAGCAGCCAAGAGGCAGAAGGGACCGGGGGGGCTAGCGAGGGAGAGACCCAGTACTTC. This sequence encodes CASSQEAEGTGGASEGETQYF.

This clone was picked up a small number of times. The chain recombines TRBV7-9 with TRBJ2-5; D might be TRBD1 (5 bases). This CDR3 spans 16 amino acids. Germline V gene sequence: CDR1 SEHNR, CDR2 FQNEAQ (reference sequence). Trimming stripped 1 base from V and 2 bases from J, with 14 bases between. CDR3 region: CASSLVPPGLQETQYF. CDR3 sequence (DNA): TGTGCCAGCAGCTTAGTTCCGCCAGGGCTACAAGAGACCCAGTACTTC.

This clone was seen many times. The V gene is TRBV5-4, the J gene TRBJ2-2, with TRBD2 identical over 14 bases. The trim removed 3 bases at V and 4 bases at J, leaving 5 bases unmatched. Germline V lookup: CDR1 SGHNT, CDR2 YYREEE (reference sequence). The length of the CDR3 is 17 residues. The CDR3 coding sequence is TGTGCCAGCAGCTCGGGACTAGCGGGGGATGGCACCGGGGAGCTGTTTTTT. It specifies CASSSGLAGDGTGELFF. The whole variable domain, filled in from reference TRBV5-4 and TRBJ2-2, reads ETGVTQSPTHLIKTRGQQVTLRCSSQSGHNTVSWYQQALGQGPQFIFQYYREEENGRGNFPPRFSGLQFPNYSSELNVNALELDDSALYLCASSSGLAGDGTGELFFGEGSRLTVL.

The rearrangement joins TRBV18 to TRBJ1-3; D gene ambiguous. There are 17 residues in the CDR3. Germline lookup yields CDR1 KGHSH and CDR2 LQKENI. V was clipped by 0 bases and J by 0 bases, with 12 bases between them. CDR3 in amino acids: CASSPPSTVDSGNTIYF. For the CDR3, the DNA is TGTGCCAGCTCACCACCCTCAACTGTTGACTCTGGAAACACCATATATTTT.

This sequence joins TRBV7-9 and TRBJ1-4; D is perhaps TRBD1 (5 bases). Trimming left V 0 bases short and J 8 bases short, with 13 bases between. CDR3 length: 15 amino acids. Germline CDR1 reads SEHNR; CDR2 reads FQNEAQ (reference sequence). In DNA form, the CDR3 reads TGTGCCAGCAGCTTAGCCCAGGGCGGAGAGGAAAAACTGTTTTTT. This sequence encodes CASSLAQGGEEKLFF.

The chain carries TRBV5-6 and TRBJ2-7; 7 bases align to TRBD1. The germline gives CDR1 SGHDT, CDR2 YYEEEE. The CDR3 covers 14 residues. Trimming at V came to 3 bases and at J to 1 base, leaving 4 bases not matched to a gene. The CDR3 here is CASSYGTVSYEQYF. The CDR3 DNA reads TGTGCCAGCAGCTATGGGACAGTGTCCTACGAGCAGTACTTC.

This chain links TRBV5-1 with TRBJ1-2; no clear D gene. Germline loops: CDR1 SGHRS, CDR2 YFSETQ. The CDR3 length is 15 residues. The ends were cut back, 3 bases at V and 0 bases at J, with 12 bases in the middle. The CDR3 nucleotides read TGCGCCAGCAGCTGGGCCCCGGGAGCTAACTATGGCTACACCTTC. As protein: CASSWAPGANYGYTF. Full variable domain (rest looked up from reference TRBV5-1 and TRBJ1-2): KAGVTQTPRYLIKTRGQQVTLSCSPISGHRSVSWYQQTPGQGLQFLFEYFSETQRNKGNFPGRFSGRQFSNSRSEMNVSTLELGDSALYLCASSWAPGANYGYTFGSGTRLTVV.

This chain joins TRBV29-1 and TRBJ2-7; D is perhaps TRBD2 (5 bases). With 3 bases removed from V and 4 bases from J, the gap between germline ends came to 19 bases. CDR3 length: 15 residues. CDR1 and CDR2 from the germline V gene are SQVTM and ANQGSEA. CDR3 nucleotide sequence: TGCAGCGTTGAGTCGGCGGGTGGAGAAGGATACGAGCAGTACTTC. This gives the protein CSVESAGGEGYEQYF.

The gene calls are TRBV19 and TRBJ2-3; D might be TRBD1 (5 bases). There are 16 residues in the CDR3. Trimming stripped 4 bases from V and 5 bases from J, with 19 bases between. Germline V lookup: CDR1 LNHDA, CDR2 SQIVND (reference sequence). This CDR3 is CASSRVAGMHLDTQYF. CDR3 in DNA: TGTGCCAGTAGTAGGGTGGCAGGGATGCACCTAGATACGCAGTATTTT. The entire variable domain, with the rest obtained from reference TRBV19 and TRBJ2-3, is as follows: DGGITQSPKYLFRKEGQNVTLSCEQNLNHDAMYWYRQDPGQGLRLIYYSQIVNDFQKGDIAEGYSVSREKKESFPLTVTSAQKNPTAFYLCASSRVAGMHLDTQYFGPGTRLTVL.

The chain carries TRBV19 and TRBJ1-1, with D possibly matching TRBD1 (5 bases). CDR3 length equals 13 residues. V was clipped by 6 bases and J by 1 base, with 9 bases between them. Germline V CDR1 and CDR2: LNHDA, SQIVND (reference sequence). The CDR3 nucleotides read TGTGCCAGTAGGACCCAGGGGAACACTGAAGCTTTCTTT. This encodes CASRTQGNTEAFF.

This clone was seen a handful of times. The V call is TRBV10-1, the J call TRBJ1-1; 8 nucleotides align to TRBD1. Germline V lookup: CDR1 WNHNN, CDR2 SYGVQD (reference sequence). J gave up 4 bases and V 4 bases, and 2 bases lay outside the gene matches. The CDR3 totals 13 residues. The CDR3 region is CASSGQGTTEAFF. The CDR3 nucleotides are TGCGCCAGCAGTGGACAGGGGACCACTGAAGCTTTCTTT.

This clone occurred many times. J is TRBJ2-7 and V is TRBV6-1, with TRBD2 matching 7 bases. V trimming: 2 bases; J trimming: 3 bases; junction bases outside the gene matches: 10. This CDR3 is 16 amino acids long. Germline V gives CDR1 MNHNS, CDR2 SASEGT. For the CDR3, the DNA is TGTGCCAGCAGTGAACTGGGGGGGGGAGGGTTCTACGAGCAGTACTTC. It translates to CASSELGGGGFYEQYF.

V is TRBV27 and J is TRBJ2-7, with TRBD1 identical over 10 bases. Unmatched junction bases numbered 3, after V lost 2 bases and J lost 5 bases. Germline CDR1 and CDR2: MNHEY and SMNVEV (reference sequence). The CDR3 spans 14 residues. The CDR3 DNA is TGTGCCAGCAGTTTACAGGGACAGGGGAACGAGCAGTACTTC. Its translation is CASSLQGQGNEQYF.

This clone occurred once. The gene calls are TRBV11-2 and TRBJ2-5; D may be TRBD1 (6 bases). Trimming removed 7 bases from V and 5 bases from J, with 20 bases in between. The CDR3 contains 15 residues. Germline V gene lookup returns CDR1 SGHAT and CDR2 FQNNGV. CDR3 region: CASIRGQPVGETQYF. CDR3 nucleotides: TGTGCCAGCATAAGAGGACAGCCAGTGGGGGAGACCCAGTACTTC.

V gene TRBV5-6 combines with J gene TRBJ2-7; D is possibly TRBD1 (7 bases). Germline V gene sequence: CDR1 SGHDT, CDR2 YYEEEE. Trimming shortened V by 2 bases and J by 2 bases, and 14 bases separated the two germline ends. CDR3 size: 15 residues. CDR3 loop: CASSFGGTVPYEQYF. CDR3 nucleotide sequence: TGTGCCAGCAGCTTTGGGGGGACAGTCCCCTACGAGCAGTACTTC.

CDR3 residues: CASSLSGIRTEAFF. The CDR3 DNA reads TGTGCCAGCAGCCTGTCAGGGATCAGGACTGAAGCTTTCTTT. The rearrangement uses TRBV6-5 and TRBJ1-1; D is perhaps TRBD1 (5 bases). Germline values: CDR1 MNHEY, CDR2 SVGAGI. The CDR3 length is 14 residues. The V gene lost 6 bases and the J gene lost 5 bases, with 16 bases spanning the gap.

The chain has TRBV3-1 (or the pseudogene TRBV3-2) and TRBJ1-4; tentatively, D is TRBD1 (6 bases). V was clipped by 5 bases and J by 4 bases, with 14 bases between them. The CDR3 is 15 residues long. Germline CDR1 reads LGHDT; CDR2 reads YNNKEL (reference sequence). The CDR3 nucleotides read TGTGCCAGCAGCGACATGGACAGCTATAATGAAAAACTGTTTTTT. Translated, it gives CASSDMDSYNEKLFF.

The chain carries TRBV2 and TRBJ2-5; perhaps TRBD1 as D (5 bases). The CDR3 has 15 amino acids. V was clipped by 6 bases and J by 0 bases, with 14 bases between them. CDR1 is SNHLY and CDR2 is FYNNEI in the germline V gene. CDR3 DNA sequence: TGTGCCAGCAGGGGGCGGATTGGGTACCAAGAGACCCAGTACTTC. Encoded protein: CASRGRIGYQETQYF.

This chain links TRBV6-5 with TRBJ2-3, with TRBD2 matching 9 bases. This CDR3 contains 12 residues. Per the germline V gene, CDR1 is MNHEY and CDR2 is SVGAGI. Trimming at V came to 10 bases and at J to 4 bases, leaving 3 bases not matched to a gene. The CDR3 nucleotides are TGTGCCACCCGGACTAGCGCAGATACGCAGTATTTT. Protein product: CATRTSADTQYF.

The chain joins TRBV14 to TRBJ2-2; a weak D match, TRBD2 (5 bases). The CDR3 is 15 amino acids. V was pared by 0 bases and J by 4 bases, with 9 bases between. Germline CDR1 is SGHDN and CDR2 is FVKESK. The CDR3 protein is CASSQDLALTGELFF. The CDR3 DNA reads as TGTGCCAGCAGCCAAGACCTAGCCCTCACCGGGGAGCTGTTTTTT.

There are a few counts of this clone. V usage is TRBV3-1 (or the pseudogene TRBV3-2) and J usage is TRBJ1-5; D may be TRBD1 (6 bases). The CDR3 length is 15 residues. The V and J ends lost 4 bases and 1 base respectively, with 11 bases between them. The V gene's germline CDR1 is LGHDT and CDR2 YNNKEL (reference sequence). The CDR3 here is CASSPQGPSNQPQHF. As DNA, the CDR3 is TGTGCCAGCAGCCCACAGGGACCCAGCAATCAGCCCCAGCATTTT.

The chain links TRBV9 to TRBJ1-2, with D perhaps TRBD1 (6 bases). Between the trimmed V and J ends, which lost 3 bases and 7 bases, there was a span of 16 bases. The V gene's germline CDR1 is SGDLS and CDR2 YYNGEE. The CDR3 consists of 14 residues. The CDR3 DNA reads as TGTGCCAGCAGCGCCAGGGGAATGTCGCGTGGCTACACCTTC. Translating it yields CASSARGMSRGYTF. Full variable domain (remainder filled in from reference TRBV9 and TRBJ1-2): DSGVTQTPKHLITATGQRVTLRCSPRSGDLSVYWYQQSLDQGLQFLIQYYNGEERAKGNILERFSAQQFPDLHSELNLSSLELGDSALYFCASSARGMSRGYTFGSGTRLTVV.

The rearrangement uses TRBV20-1 and TRBJ1-3; 8 bases are a match to TRBD1. The V gene end was trimmed by 3 bases and the J gene end by 0 bases; junction bases not matched to a gene: 1. Looked up from germline, CDR1 is DFQATT and CDR2 is SNEGSKA (reference sequence). This CDR3 has 14 amino acids. The CDR3 DNA reads TGCAGTGCTAGTCAGGGGGCCTCTGGAAACACCATATATTTT. Translated, it gives CSASQGASGNTIYF.